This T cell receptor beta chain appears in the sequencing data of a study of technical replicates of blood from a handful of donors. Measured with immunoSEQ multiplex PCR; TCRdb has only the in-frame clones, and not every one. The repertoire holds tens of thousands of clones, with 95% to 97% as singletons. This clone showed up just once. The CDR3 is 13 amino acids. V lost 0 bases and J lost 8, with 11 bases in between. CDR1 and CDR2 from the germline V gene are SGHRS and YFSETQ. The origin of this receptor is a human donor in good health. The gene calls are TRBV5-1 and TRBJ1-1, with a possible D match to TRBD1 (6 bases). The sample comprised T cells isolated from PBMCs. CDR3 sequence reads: CASSLEGGGEAFF. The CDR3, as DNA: TGCGCCAGCAGCTTGGAGGGGGGGGGAGAAGCTTTCTTT.